This TCR beta chain comes out of a study of shared clonotypes between healthy human individuals (dated by TCRdb to about 2020). Regarding the study in general: A couple of women and a few men aged 18 to 49 years were included in the cohort. To estimate repertoire size and how much clonotype sharing occurs between individuals, the study deeply sequenced the blood TCR repertoires of roughly 5 healthy adults. To increase sequencing depth and limit assay-specific biases, TCR repertoire library preparation and sequencing were carried out by different laboratories using diverse techniques. Each donor's leukapheresis produced roughly between about 0.8 and 10 billion PBMCs. Study-level results and caveats: Sampling was restricted to blood, and TCR repertoires in tissues likely differ from the TCR repertoires found in blood. Pairwise subsampling indicated that sequencing depth was expected to affect the degree of clonotype sharing among donors. Because the study included only a small number of donors, the genetic and exposure-history diversity represented was limited.

Donors were healthy HIV-negative adults with no recently reported acute infections or vaccinations. Every donor was a Caucasian adult living in Nashville, Tennessee, USA. For unsorted samples, tens of millions of PBMCs were counted, and genomic DNA was extracted using the QIAamp DNA Blood Mini kit. Blood was obtained by leukapheresis, after which PBMCs were separated by Ficoll-Histopaque density gradient centrifugation and cryopreserved in liquid nitrogen vapor phase. Using the deep immunoSEQ assay, multiplex PCR amplified TCR CDR3 regions from genomic DNA. Extracted genomic DNA from each cell subset was spread evenly across all wells of several immunoSEQ 96-well plates, with each plate serving as a replicate. For unsorted PBMC, about 0.3 ug genomic DNA, equal to 25,000 to 35,000 T cell genomes, was loaded into each replicate PCR. Ten immunoSEQ deep assay plates were used to sequence unsorted PBMC genomic DNA. Purified libraries were quantified with a Qubit 3.0 fluorometer, sized on a Bioanalyzer 2100, and re-quantified with the KAPA Library Quantification kit. Every immunoSEQ 96-well plate was sequenced on a separate single-read 150-cycle Illumina NextSeq 550 flow cell. In the original analysis: Because only junctional sequences without quality scores were contained in the immunoSEQ output, filtering matching that applied to full-length reads could not be performed. Sequences were annotated with PyIR, a Python wrapper for IgBLAST v1.9, and V/J genes and CDR3 were assigned using IMGT germline references. Reads with weak V/J assignments (E-value above 1e-6), missing CDR3, stop codons, out-of-frame junctions, or ambiguous translated residues were removed. V3J clonotypes were defined by identical inferred V gene, J gene, and CDR3 amino acid sequence. The percentage overlap between two repertoires was calculated by dividing the number of shared unique clonotypes by the size of the smaller repertoire. RTK rarefaction, the Chao1 estimator, and Recon v2.1 estimates of unobserved clonotypes were used to assess repertoire richness. This is the immuneACCESS table as TCRdb keeps it, with only in-frame sequences that have V and J called. A part of the clones is gone; compared with another copy, unresolved V genes explain less than half, and the rest is unexplained. The V and J calls and clone size are taken from that table; D and trimming were inferred from the DNA. The sample records under 600,000 clones, over 60% of which are singletons. The ten largest clones represent under 15% of the sample.

On this clone: What antigen it recognizes has not been identified. No qualities accompany the bases; no much larger clone lies one base away.

Taken from the germline V gene, the CDR1 and CDR2 loops are LGHNT and FRNRAP. The junction carries 1 base between V and J, which are trimmed by 6 bases and 7 bases respectively. Including the terminal cysteine and phenylalanine, the CDR3 comprises 9 residues. The kept DNA is CDR3 alone, 27 bases in frame from the first base. The source is a woman aged 40-49 years in good health. Some clones in this sample may be carry-over from other donors' samples. This receptor chain uses TRBV12-5 and TRBJ1-5; there is no confident call for the D gene. What was sequenced was PBMCs. The bases are TGTGCTAGTGGACAGCCCCAGCATTTT. This codes for CASGQPQHF.